A single sample gave rise to the 25 T cell receptor beta chains below, sequenced in a study of Tregs in tolerant kidney transplant recipients. Which antigens these TCRs recognize remains unknown. Assay: immunoSEQ multiplex PCR; the TCRdb copy retains only in-frame clones and omits some. The data contain about 2,400 clones, more than 40% of them singletons. Sequences were obtained from Tregs from blood cultured with allogeneic cells. These receptors all stem from a human donor in good health.

By share, this clone ranks as large. The rearrangement joins TRBV5-1 to TRBJ2-7, with TRBD2 identical over 12 bases. Germline CDR1 and CDR2: SGHRS and YFSETQ. The CDR3 totals 14 residues. V shed 3 bases, J shed 2 bases, and the junction held 0 bases outside the gene matches. The CDR3 DNA sequence: TGCGCCAGCAGCTGGACTAGCGGGGCCTACGAGCAGTACTTC. Protein product: CASSWTSGAYEQYF.

CDR3 bases: TGTGCCAGCAGCTTGCTTGACAGAGAGAACACTGAAGCTTTCTTT. Translating it yields CASSLLDRENTEAFF. This chain connects TRBV5-6 to TRBJ1-1; TRBD1 might be the D (5 bases). Germline assignment: CDR1 SGHDT and CDR2 YYEEEE. CDR3 length: 15 residues. The V end lost 1 base, the J end lost 1 base, and 11 bases lay between the germline ends.

The DNA of the CDR3 is TGCGCCAGCAGTGCTAGCAGGGGATTTGTGAACATTCAGTACTTC. Its protein product is CASSASRGFVNIQYF. V usage is TRBV10-2 and J usage is TRBJ2-4; perhaps TRBD1 as D (6 bases). V dropped 4 bases and J dropped 7 bases, with 17 bases sitting between them. The germline gives CDR1 WSHSY, CDR2 SAAADI. This CDR3 is 15 amino acids long.

The rearrangement links TRBV6-6 to TRBJ1-2; D possibly corresponds to TRBD1 (6 bases). V dropped 5 bases and J dropped 5 bases, with 15 bases sitting between them. The CDR3 contains 14 residues. Germline V gives CDR1 MNHNY, CDR2 SVGAGI (reference sequence). The CDR3 is CASSALQGKYGYTF. DNA for the CDR3: TGTGCCAGCAGTGCGCTTCAGGGGAAGTATGGCTACACCTTC.

V and J are TRBV11-2 and TRBJ1-3; 9 nucleotides line up with TRBD1. The germline gives CDR1 SGHAT, CDR2 FQNNGV. Trimming cost V 5 bases and J 0 bases; bases outside gene matches: 14. The CDR3 extends over 19 amino acids. The CDR3 nucleotides are TGTGCCAGCAGCGCCAGCCTAGGACAGGGGCGAATCTCTGGAAACACCATATATTTT. It translates to CASSASLGQGRISGNTIYF.

This chain joins TRBV5-1 and TRBJ2-2; D possibly corresponds to TRBD1 (6 bases). Germline CDR1 is SGHRS and CDR2 is YFSETQ. The CDR3 loop spans 15 amino acids. With 3 bases removed from V and 0 bases from J, the gap between germline ends came to 9 bases. As DNA, the CDR3 is TGCGCCAGCAGCTCGCAGGGGCCGAACACCGGGGAGCTGTTTTTT. Translating gives CASSSQGPNTGELFF. Complete variable domain (other parts from reference TRBV5-1 and TRBJ2-2): KAGVTQTPRYLIKTRGQQVTLSCSPISGHRSVSWYQQTPGQGLQFLFEYFSETQRNKGNFPGRFSGRQFSNSRSEMNVSTLELGDSALYLCASSSQGPNTGELFFGEGSRLTVL.

The chain couples TRBV19 to TRBJ1-5; D is possibly TRBD1 (6 bases). Trimming stripped 6 bases from V and 3 bases from J, with 15 bases between. Germline V lookup: CDR1 LNHDA, CDR2 SQIVND (reference sequence). The length of the CDR3 is 15 residues. The CDR3: CASSLGTRLNQPQHF. The DNA for the CDR3 is TGTGCCAGTAGCCTTGGGACACGGCTCAATCAGCCCCAGCATTTT.

V and J are TRBV6-4 and TRBJ2-3; D is possibly TRBD1 (5 bases). This CDR3 has 18 residues. Trimming shortened V by 8 bases and J by 4 bases, and 28 bases separated the two germline ends. Germline-derived CDR1 and CDR2 are MRHNA and SNTAGT. The CDR3 sequence is CASGLRCHPRGTPDTQYF. The CDR3 DNA is TGTGCCAGCGGCCTCCGATGTCACCCTAGGGGAACCCCAGATACGCAGTATTTT.

This clone has only a few counts. The rearrangement joins TRBV6-5 to TRBJ1-2, with D uncertain. The CDR3 covers 15 residues. The germline CDR1 and CDR2 sequences are MNHEY and SVGAGI. Trimming left V 8 bases short and J 4 bases short, with 20 bases between. CDR3 residues: CASCPVSGLIYGYTF. The CDR3 nucleotides read TGTGCCAGCTGCCCGGTGTCAGGACTTATCTATGGCTACACCTTC.

The chain carries TRBV27 and TRBJ2-3; 10 bases fit TRBD2. Germline V lookup: CDR1 MNHEY, CDR2 SMNVEV (reference sequence). This CDR3 spans 15 amino acids. J gave up 4 bases and V 5 bases, and 6 bases lay outside the gene matches. Here the CDR3 reads CASSPLAGVADTQYF. The CDR3 DNA sequence: TGTGCCAGCAGTCCCCTAGCGGGAGTTGCAGATACGCAGTATTTT.

This clone was counted a few times. The rearrangement uses TRBV30 and TRBJ2-3; D is uncertain. The V and J ends lost 3 bases and 8 bases respectively, with 12 bases between them. The CDR3 has 12 residues. The germline V gene has CDR1 GTSNPN and CDR2 SVGIG (reference sequence). The chain's CDR3 is CAWRGSWFTQYF. The CDR3 nucleotides are TGTGCCTGGAGGGGTAGCTGGTTTACGCAGTATTTT.

This clone showed up just once. The chain recombines TRBV7-3 with TRBJ1-1; unclear D gene. The CDR3 has 15 amino acids. Trimming left V 5 bases short and J 1 base short, with 14 bases between. The germline V gene encodes CDR1 SGHTA and CDR2 FQGTGA. The CDR3 reads CASSPTGGRNTEAFF. Written as DNA, the CDR3 is TGTGCCAGCAGCCCCACGGGCGGGCGGAACACTGAAGCTTTCTTT.

This clone was seen only a few times. This chain joins TRBV6-1 and TRBJ1-5, with D uncertain. Looked up from germline, CDR1 is MNHNS and CDR2 is SASEGT. Trimming removed 3 bases at V and 4 bases at J, with 4 bases between. The CDR3 extends over 12 amino acids. CDR3 amino acids: CASSDMNQPQHF. The CDR3 DNA is TGTGCCAGCAGTGATATGAATCAGCCCCAGCATTTT.

This clone was observed a handful of times. The chain uses TRBV18 and TRBJ2-5; the match to TRBD1 covers 7 bases. The length of the CDR3 is 16 residues. The ends lost 3 bases at V and 1 base at J; junction bases unmatched: 8. CDR1 is KGHSH, CDR2 LQKENI, per germline. The CDR3 here is CASSPKTGYFQETQYF. In DNA, the CDR3 is TGTGCCAGCTCACCTAAGACAGGGTATTTCCAAGAGACCCAGTACTTC.

This chain connects TRBV25-1 to TRBJ1-2, with TRBD1 as a possible D gene (6 bases). Deletions cut 5 bases from V and 5 bases from J, with 21 bases between. The length of the CDR3 is 16 residues. Germline V lookup: CDR1 MGHDK, CDR2 SYGVNS. This CDR3 reads CASSSNLRGVAYGYTF. The CDR3 DNA is TGTGCCAGCAGTTCGAATCTCAGGGGAGTTGCGTATGGCTACACCTTC.

V usage is TRBV18 and J usage is TRBJ1-1; perhaps TRBD1 as D (5 bases). CDR3 length: 13 amino acids. V was trimmed by 6 bases and J by 6 bases, leaving 14 bases between them. Germline V gene data show CDR1 as KGHSH and CDR2 as LQKENI. The CDR3 loop reads CASSPDRGSEAFF. Here the CDR3 DNA reads TGTGCCAGCTCTCCGGATAGGGGCTCTGAAGCTTTCTTT.

This sequence joins TRBV7-6 and TRBJ1-2; TRBD1 aligns across 7 bases. V lost 3 bases to trimming and J lost 5 bases; unmatched junction nucleotides: 3. Germline CDR1 reads SGHVS; CDR2 reads FNYEAQ. The CDR3 contains 13 residues. Written as DNA, the CDR3 is TGTGCCAGCAGCTTGGGCAGGGGGTATGGCTACACCTTC. It yields the protein CASSLGRGYGYTF.

This clone has only a few counts. The rearrangement links TRBV6-1 to TRBJ1-4; 8 bases agree with TRBD1. CDR3 length: 14 amino acids. Germline assignment: CDR1 MNHNS and CDR2 SASEGT. Germline trimming cut 6 bases from V and 10 bases from J; bases unmatched to any gene: 10. CDR3 amino acids: CASRSPRTGLKLFF. CDR3 DNA: TGTGCCAGCAGGAGCCCCCGGACAGGGCTAAAACTGTTTTTT.

This clone is labeled as large (0.1 to 1%). The V gene is TRBV10-2, the J gene TRBJ1-1; no clear D. V was cut by 6 bases and J by 1 base, with 9 bases left in between. Germline assignment: CDR1 WSHSY and CDR2 SAAADI. The CDR3 runs to 13 residues. CDR3 sequence: CASSPAGNTEAFF. The CDR3 DNA reads as TGCGCCAGCAGCCCGGCGGGGAACACTGAAGCTTTCTTT.

This rearrangement joins TRBV6-5 to TRBJ2-7; 8 positions agree with TRBD2. J gave up 5 bases and V 6 bases, and 12 bases lay outside the gene matches. This CDR3 comprises 15 residues. Germline V lookup: CDR1 MNHEY, CDR2 SVGAGI. CDR3 protein: CASSFSGRSVDEQYF. CDR3 in DNA: TGTGCCAGCAGCTTCAGCGGGAGAAGTGTGGACGAGCAGTACTTC.

This clone was counted only a few times. The rearrangement joins TRBV6-5 to TRBJ2-7; D gene uncertain. CDR3 size: 11 residues. Per germline, CDR1 MNHEY and CDR2 SVGAGI. Trimming cost V 8 bases and J 4 bases, with 9 bases left between them. CDR3: CASQTSYEQYF. The CDR3 DNA is TGTGCCAGCCAGACATCTTACGAGCAGTACTTC.

This clone was seen more than once but under ten times. This sequence joins TRBV20-1 and TRBJ1-1; 7 bases agree with TRBD1. J was trimmed by 4 bases and V by 6 bases; bases with no gene match: 2. Germline CDR1 is DFQATT and CDR2 is SNEGSKA (reference sequence). CDR3 length equals 11 residues. CDR3 DNA: TGCAGTGCCAGGGGGTTCACTGAAGCTTTCTTT. This translates into CSARGFTEAFF.

This chain joins TRBV5-1 and TRBJ1-5; no clear D gene. Germline CDR1 and CDR2: SGHRS and YFSETQ. Deletions cut 4 bases from V and 8 bases from J, with 13 bases between. This CDR3 has 13 amino acids. CDR3 sequence reads: CASSGDGSKPQHF. The CDR3 DNA sequence: TGCGCCAGCAGCGGTGACGGGTCTAAGCCCCAGCATTTT.

This sequence joins TRBV7-3 and TRBJ1-5, with no clear D. Trimming shortened V by 1 base and J by 5 bases, and 6 bases separated the two germline ends. The CDR3 is 13 amino acids. Germline values: CDR1 SGHTA, CDR2 FQGTGA. The DNA of the CDR3 is TGTGCCAGCAGCTTAAGGGAGCATCAGCCCCAGCATTTT. Amino acids: CASSLREHQPQHF.

The chain combines TRBV6-5 with TRBJ2-5; D perhaps matches TRBD2 (6 bases). The end of the DNA is better explained by TRBJ2-7, so the J call may be wrong. The CDR3 sequence is 15 residues long. Germline V gene lookup returns CDR1 MNHEY and CDR2 SVGAGI. CDR3 coding DNA: TGTGCCAGCCTCAGAGCGGGCGGGGCCGCGTACGAGCAGTACTTC. Translation gives CASLRAGGAAYEQYF.